These 18 T cell receptor beta chains were sequenced from one sample in a study of T cell changes during pregnancy in multiple sclerosis. The data were produced by immunoSEQ multiplex PCR, yet TCRdb's version contains in-frame clones alone and is incomplete. The sample shows 50,000 or so clones, roughly 90% of them seen only once. The sequencing here drew on CD4+ T cells from peripheral blood mononuclear cells, taken after pregnancy. All receptors come from a female donor with multiple sclerosis, enrolled in a pregnancy study.

The V and J genes are TRBV5-4 and TRBJ2-6, with D tentatively TRBD1 (6 bases). Germline V lookup: CDR1 SGHNT, CDR2 YYREEE (reference sequence). The CDR3 is 14 residues long. The V end was cut by 6 bases, the J end by 2 bases, with 9 bases between. The CDR3 loop is CASTQGPGANVLTF. Written as DNA, the CDR3 is TGTGCCAGCACCCAGGGGCCTGGGGCCAACGTCCTGACTTTC.

This sequence joins TRBV10-3 and TRBJ1-2; 7 positions agree with TRBD1. The CDR3 runs 19 residues. Per the germline V gene, CDR1 is ENHRY and CDR2 is SYGVKD. Unmatched junction bases numbered 21, after V lost 0 bases and J lost 8 bases. CDR3 sequence (DNA): TGTGCCATCAGTGAGTCTACCAGGGGACAGAGACCCTCCCGGTTCGGCTACACCTTC. The encoded protein is CAISESTRGQRPSRFGYTF.

The V call is TRBV7-9, the J call TRBJ1-3; a weak D match, TRBD1 (5 bases). The CDR3 has 15 residues. The germline CDR1 and CDR2 sequences are SEHNR and FQNEAQ (reference sequence). V was clipped by 1 base and J by 4 bases, with 11 bases between them. The CDR3 region has the DNA TGTGCCAGCAGCTTAGTGGCAGGGCCAGGAAACACCATATATTTT. Its translation: CASSLVAGPGNTIYF.

V gene TRBV18 combines with J gene TRBJ2-2; TRBD1 matches 7 bases. This CDR3 comprises 18 residues. In germline, CDR1 is KGHSH, CDR2 LQKENI. With 3 bases clipped from V and 0 bases from J, the junction kept 10 bases outside the gene matches. This chain's CDR3 is CASSPQTATGTNTGELFF. CDR3 DNA: TGTGCCAGCTCACCCCAAACAGCGACAGGGACGAACACCGGGGAGCTGTTTTTT.

The chain is built from TRBV6-5 and TRBJ2-1; D perhaps matches TRBD2 (6 bases). The CDR3 spans 16 residues. Germline V gives CDR1 MNHEY, CDR2 SVGAGI. The V end lost 4 bases, the J end lost 4 bases, and 17 bases lay between the germline ends. CDR3: CASSSPGTSIYNEQFF. For the CDR3, the DNA is TGTGCCAGCAGTTCCCCCGGGACTTCGATTTACAATGAGCAGTTCTTC.

The chain is built from TRBV25-1 and TRBJ2-1, with 13 nucleotides matching TRBD2. The CDR3 contains 14 residues. V was clipped by 7 bases and J by 5 bases; unmatched bases: 2. Germline loops: CDR1 MGHDK, CDR2 SYGVNS. The CDR3 spells CASTGTSGNNEQFF. DNA for the CDR3: TGTGCCAGCACCGGGACTAGCGGGAACAATGAGCAGTTCTTC.

The chain combines TRBV5-5 with TRBJ1-2; 7 bases align to TRBD1. Per germline, CDR1 SGHKS and CDR2 YYEKEE (reference sequence). The CDR3 has 14 amino acids. Losses at the gene ends were 2 bases for V and 2 bases for J; bases not matched to a gene: 3. CDR3 loop: CASSLQGINYGYTF. The CDR3 nucleotides are TGTGCCAGCAGCTTACAGGGGATAAACTATGGCTACACCTTC.

The rearrangement joins TRBV18 to TRBJ2-7; D perhaps matches TRBD1 (5 bases). Germline V gene sequence: CDR1 KGHSH, CDR2 LQKENI. V shed 3 bases and J shed 4 bases, with 10 bases lying between them. The CDR3 runs 13 residues. CDR3 protein: CASSPFQGYEQYF. DNA of the CDR3: TGTGCCAGCTCACCTTTTCAGGGTTACGAGCAGTACTTC.

The chain joins TRBV7-2 to TRBJ2-5; 12 bases match TRBD1. The V gene's germline CDR1 is SGHTA and CDR2 FQGNSA. Unmatched junction bases numbered 8, after V lost 4 bases and J lost 5 bases. The CDR3 covers 16 residues. CDR3 loop: CASSSGQGAPIETQYF. CDR3 in DNA: TGTGCCAGCAGCTCGGGACAGGGGGCGCCAATCGAGACCCAGTACTTC. The variable domain in full, completed from reference TRBV7-2 and TRBJ2-5, reads GAGVSQSPSNKVTEKGKDVELRCDPISGHTALYWYRQSLGQGLEFLIYFQGNSAPDKSGLPSDRFSAERTGGSVSTLTIQRTQQEDSAVYLCASSSGQGAPIETQYFGPGTRLLVL.

The chain recombines TRBV2 with TRBJ2-1, with 8 bases fitting TRBD2. The V gene's germline CDR1 is SNHLY and CDR2 FYNNEI. The length of the CDR3 is 14 residues. The V and J ends lost 9 bases and 7 bases, in that order; junction bases with no gene match: 11. CDR3: CASRIGGRSNEQFF. The DNA for the CDR3 is TGTGCCAGTCGCATCGGCGGGAGGAGTAATGAGCAGTTCTTC.

The chain carries TRBV5-6 and TRBJ2-7, with D perhaps TRBD2 (5 bases). V was shortened by 4 bases and J by 3 bases, with 8 bases between the two germline ends. The CDR3 sequence is 12 residues long. CDR1 is SGHDT, CDR2 YYEEEE, per germline. CDR3 coding DNA: TGTGCCAGCAGCCAAGGGAGCTACGAGCAGTACTTC. Translating gives CASSQGSYEQYF. The full variable domain, with the rest looked up from reference TRBV5-6 and TRBJ2-7, is DAGVTQSPTHLIKTRGQQVTLRCSPKSGHDTVSWYQQALGQGPQFIFQYYEEEERQRGNFPDRFSGHQFPNYSSELNVNALLLGDSALYLCASSQGSYEQYFGPGTRLTVT.

This sequence joins TRBV15 and TRBJ2-5, with TRBD2 matching 9 bases. After removal of 0 bases from V and 4 bases from J, the junction contained 3 bases not matched to a gene. The CDR3 spans 15 residues. Germline loops: CDR1 LNHNV, CDR2 YYDKDF (reference sequence). The CDR3 DNA is TGTGCCACCAGCAGAGAGAGAGCGGGGGGAGAGACCCAGTACTTC. Translating it yields CATSRERAGGETQYF.

The genes are TRBV6-6 and TRBJ2-7; possibly TRBD1 for D (6 bases). V lost 4 bases and J lost 10, with 11 bases in between. The CDR3 contains 11 residues. Germline CDR1 reads MNHNY; CDR2 reads SVGAGI (reference sequence). CDR3 DNA sequence: TGTGCCAGCAGTTTGGGGACAAATCAGTACTTC. Its translation is CASSLGTNQYF.

This chain uses TRBV28 with TRBJ2-1; no firm D call. CDR1 and CDR2 (germline): MDHEN, SYDVKM. V was clipped by 5 bases and J by 2 bases, with 25 bases between them. The CDR3 is 19 amino acids. CDR3 DNA sequence: TGTGCCAGCAGTCCTATACTTCAGACCCGGGTCCAAGCCTACAATGAGCAGTTCTTC. Its translation is CASSPILQTRVQAYNEQFF.

This rearrangement joins TRBV6-1 to TRBJ1-5; D may be TRBD1 (6 bases). Germline values: CDR1 MNHNS, CDR2 SASEGT. Trimming pared 4 bases from V and 4 bases from J, leaving 14 bases between. CDR3 length: 15 residues. In DNA, the CDR3 is TGTGCCAGCAGTGGCCAAACAGGGTCAAATCAGCCCCAGCATTTT. As protein: CASSGQTGSNQPQHF.

The chain uses TRBV4-3 and TRBJ2-3; 8 bases agree with TRBD2. Germline CDR1 is LGHNA and CDR2 is YSLEER. The ends lost 0 bases at V and 5 bases at J; junction bases unmatched: 7. This CDR3 is built from 16 residues. CDR3 DNA: TGCGCCAGCAGCCAAGATTGGGCGGGAGGACGAGATACGCAGTATTTT. Translating it yields CASSQDWAGGRDTQYF.

This chain uses TRBV18 with TRBJ1-3, with D uncertain. Germline loops: CDR1 KGHSH, CDR2 LQKENI. V was clipped by 2 bases and J by 0 bases, with 11 bases between them. The CDR3 is 16 amino acids. The CDR3 sequence: CASSPVEANSGNTIYF. The CDR3 DNA reads TGTGCCAGCTCACCAGTCGAGGCTAACTCTGGAAACACCATATATTTT.

The gene calls are TRBV9 and TRBJ1-1; a possible D gene is TRBD1 (6 bases). V lost 4 bases and J lost 3, with 19 bases in between. The CDR3 loop spans 16 amino acids. CDR1 SGDLS and CDR2 YYNGEE come from the germline V gene. The CDR3 region has the DNA TGTGCCAGCAGCAAAGGGGGGGGGAGAGGGGACACTGAAGCTTTCTTT. This encodes CASSKGGGRGDTEAFF.